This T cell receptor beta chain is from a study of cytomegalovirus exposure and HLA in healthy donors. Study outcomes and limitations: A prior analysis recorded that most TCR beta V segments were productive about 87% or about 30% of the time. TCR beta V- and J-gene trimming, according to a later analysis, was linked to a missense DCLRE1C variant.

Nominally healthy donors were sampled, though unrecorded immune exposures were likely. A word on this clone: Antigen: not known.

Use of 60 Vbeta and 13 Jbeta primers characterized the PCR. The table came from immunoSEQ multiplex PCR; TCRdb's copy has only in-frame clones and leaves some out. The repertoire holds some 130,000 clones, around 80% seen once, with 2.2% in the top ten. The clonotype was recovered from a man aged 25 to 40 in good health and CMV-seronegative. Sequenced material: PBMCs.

The DNA for the CDR3 is TGCGCCAGCAGCTTGGGTACGGGGTTTGTGGACATTCAGTACTTC. As protein: CASSLGTGFVDIQYF. The J gene is TRBJ2-4, the V gene TRBV5-1; possible D gene TRBD2, 5 bases. This CDR3 region has 15 residues. V lost 0 bases to trimming and J lost 8 bases, with 15 bases between them. Germline CDR1 SGHRS, CDR2 YFSETQ. The full variable domain, with the rest looked up from reference TRBV5-1 and TRBJ2-4, is KAGVTQTPRYLIKTRGQQVTLSCSPISGHRSVSWYQQTPGQGLQFLFEYFSETQRNKGNFPGRFSGRQFSNSRSEMNVSTLELGDSALYLCASSLGTGFVDIQYFGAGTRLSVL.